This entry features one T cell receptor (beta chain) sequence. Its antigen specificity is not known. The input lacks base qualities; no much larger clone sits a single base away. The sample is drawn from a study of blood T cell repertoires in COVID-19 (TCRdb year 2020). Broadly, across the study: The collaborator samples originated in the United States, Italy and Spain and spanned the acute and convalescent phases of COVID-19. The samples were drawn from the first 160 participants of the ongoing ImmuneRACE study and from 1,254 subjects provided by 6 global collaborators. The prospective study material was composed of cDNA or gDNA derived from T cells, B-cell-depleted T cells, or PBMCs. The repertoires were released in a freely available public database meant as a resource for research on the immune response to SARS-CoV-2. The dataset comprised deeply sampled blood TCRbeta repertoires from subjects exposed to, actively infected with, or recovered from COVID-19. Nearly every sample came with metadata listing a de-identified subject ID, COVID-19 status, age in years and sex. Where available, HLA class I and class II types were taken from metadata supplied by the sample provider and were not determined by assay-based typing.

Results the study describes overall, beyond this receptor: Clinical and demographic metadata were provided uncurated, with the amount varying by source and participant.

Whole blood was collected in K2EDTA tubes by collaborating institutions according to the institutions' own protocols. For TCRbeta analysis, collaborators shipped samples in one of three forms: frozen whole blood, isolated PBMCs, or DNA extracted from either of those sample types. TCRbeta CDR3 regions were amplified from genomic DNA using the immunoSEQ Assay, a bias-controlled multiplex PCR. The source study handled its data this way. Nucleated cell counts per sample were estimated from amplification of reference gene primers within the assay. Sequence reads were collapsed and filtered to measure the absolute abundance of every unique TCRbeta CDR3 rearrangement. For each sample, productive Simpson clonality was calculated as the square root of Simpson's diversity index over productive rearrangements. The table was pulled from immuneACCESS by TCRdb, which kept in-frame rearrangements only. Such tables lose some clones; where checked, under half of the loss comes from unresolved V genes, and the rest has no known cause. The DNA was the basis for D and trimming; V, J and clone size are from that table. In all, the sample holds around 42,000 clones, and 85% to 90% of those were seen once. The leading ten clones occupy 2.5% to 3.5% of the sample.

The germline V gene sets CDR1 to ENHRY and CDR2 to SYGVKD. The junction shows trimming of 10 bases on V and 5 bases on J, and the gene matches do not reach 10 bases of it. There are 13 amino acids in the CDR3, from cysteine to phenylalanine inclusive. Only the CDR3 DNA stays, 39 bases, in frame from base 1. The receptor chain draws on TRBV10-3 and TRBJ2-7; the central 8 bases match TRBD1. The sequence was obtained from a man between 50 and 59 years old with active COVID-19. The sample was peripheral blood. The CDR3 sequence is CAKSRGLFDEQYF. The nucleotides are TGTGCCAAAAGCAGGGGGCTGTTCGACGAGCAGTACTTC.